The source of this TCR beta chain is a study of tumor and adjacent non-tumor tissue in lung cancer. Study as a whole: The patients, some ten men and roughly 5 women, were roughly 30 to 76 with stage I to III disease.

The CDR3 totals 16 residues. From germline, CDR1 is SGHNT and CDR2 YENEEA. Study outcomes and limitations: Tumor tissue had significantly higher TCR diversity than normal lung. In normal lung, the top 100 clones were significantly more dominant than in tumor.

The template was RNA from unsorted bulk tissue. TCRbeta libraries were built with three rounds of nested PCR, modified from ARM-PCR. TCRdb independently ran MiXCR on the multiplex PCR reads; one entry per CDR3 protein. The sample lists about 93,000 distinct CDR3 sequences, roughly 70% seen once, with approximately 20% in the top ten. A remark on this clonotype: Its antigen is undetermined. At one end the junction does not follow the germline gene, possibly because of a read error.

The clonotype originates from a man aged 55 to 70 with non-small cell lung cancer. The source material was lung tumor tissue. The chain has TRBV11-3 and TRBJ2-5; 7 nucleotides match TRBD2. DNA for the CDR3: TGTGCCAGCGGCTTAGAGAGCGGGATAGTCGAAGAGACGCAGTACTTC. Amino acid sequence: CASGLESGIVEETQYF.